What follows are 17 T cell receptor beta chains derived from one specimen sequenced in a study of CD8+ T cells in alopecia areata. Isolated RNA was reverse transcribed into cDNA used as the sequencing template. Sequencing used immunoSEQ multiplex PCR; TCRdb keeps in-frame clones, though not all of them. The table has some 110,000 clones, less than 45% seen once. Sequences were obtained from CD4+ T cells sorted from blood. These receptors came from a human donor with alopecia areata.

The table lists this clone with a few counts. This chain links TRBV2 with TRBJ2-7, with unresolved D. CDR1 and CDR2 (germline): SNHLY, FYNNEI. This CDR3 region has 13 residues. Trimming removed 8 bases at V and 6 bases at J, with 17 bases between. CDR3 sequence: CASSTRWQGEQYF. CDR3 bases: TGTGCCAGCTCAACAAGGTGGCAAGGCGAGCAGTACTTC.

This clone was counted between two and nine times. One end of the junction fails to match germline, which may point to a read error. The rearrangement links TRBV15 to TRBJ1-1; 7 bases align to TRBD1. Germline V gives CDR1 LNHNV, CDR2 YYDKDF (reference sequence). CDR3 length: 15 residues. The CDR3 DNA follows: TGTGCCACCAGGAGAGAACAGGGGTTCTACACTGAAGCTTTCTTT. Encoded protein: CATRREQGFYTEAFF.

The chain is built from TRBV29-1 and TRBJ2-7; no firm D call. There are 12 residues in the CDR3. V was clipped by 4 bases and J by 5 bases, with 12 bases between them. Germline values: CDR1 SQVTM, CDR2 ANQGSEA. CDR3 nucleotide sequence: TGCAGCGTTGGGGTGGTCCCCAACGAGCAGTACTTC. It encodes CSVGVVPNEQYF.

This clone was counted between two and nine times. The genes are TRBV28 and TRBJ2-7; TRBD2 matches 7 bases. The ends lost 10 bases at V and 4 bases at J; junction bases unmatched: 13. Germline-derived CDR1 and CDR2 are MDHEN and SYDVKM. This CDR3 has 14 residues. CDR3 DNA: TGTGCCACCAGACCGGGACTACCTAAGTACGAGCAGTACTTC. Translation gives CATRPGLPKYEQYF.

The gene calls are TRBV2 and TRBJ2-1, with D hard to call. From germline, CDR1 is SNHLY and CDR2 FYNNEI. The CDR3 runs to 12 residues. Trimming removed 6 bases at V and 3 bases at J, with 6 bases between. CDR3 DNA sequence: TGTGCCAGCAGCGAGCACTACAATGAGCAGTTCTTC. Translation gives CASSEHYNEQFF.

J is TRBJ1-1 and V is TRBV29-1, with D unresolved. The V end lost 5 bases, the J end lost 0 bases, and 13 bases lay between the germline ends. Germline loops: CDR1 SQVTM, CDR2 ANQGSEA. The CDR3 sequence is 14 residues long. The DNA of the CDR3 is TGCAGCGTTTCGGGCCTATATATGAACACTGAAGCTTTCTTT. It encodes CSVSGLYMNTEAFF.

This clone was observed a single time. V usage is TRBV5-1 and J usage is TRBJ1-1; possible D gene TRBD1, 5 bases. The germline V gene has CDR1 SGHRS and CDR2 YFSETQ. This CDR3 has 15 amino acids. Trimming cost V 4 bases and J 4 bases, with 17 bases left between them. The CDR3 spells CASSALQVASTEAFF. In nucleotides, the CDR3 is TGCGCCAGCAGCGCTCTACAGGTGGCGAGCACTGAAGCTTTCTTT.

This clone was recorded a few times. CDR3 nucleotides: TGTGCCAGCAGCCTTCAGAGCTATGGCTACACCTTC. Protein: CASSLQSYGYTF. V is TRBV7-9 and J is TRBJ1-2; no clear D. V was pared by 5 bases and J by 4 bases, with 8 bases between. The CDR3 runs 12 residues. Germline assignment: CDR1 SEHNR and CDR2 FQNEAQ (reference sequence). Looking up the rest from reference TRBV7-9 and TRBJ1-2 gives the full variable domain: DTGVSQNPRHKITKRGQNVTFRCDPISEHNRLYWYRQTLGQGPEFLTYFQNEAQLEKSRLLSDRFSAERPKGSFSTLEIQRTEQGDSAMYLCASSLQSYGYTFGSGTRLTVV.

This CDR3 reads CATSRDGRETQYF. In DNA form, the CDR3 reads TGTGCCACCAGCCGGGACGGCAGGGAGACCCAGTACTTC. The chain uses TRBV15 and TRBJ2-5; either TRBD1 or TRBD2 may fit D (5 bases each). There are 13 residues in the CDR3. The V gene's germline CDR1 is LNHNV and CDR2 YYDKDF (reference sequence). V was cut by 5 bases and J by 5 bases, with 12 bases left in between. The full variable domain, rest sourced from reference TRBV15 and TRBJ2-5, is DAMVIQNPRYQVTQFGKPVTLSCSQTLNHNVMYWYQQKSSQAPKLLFHYYDKDFNNEADTPDNFQSRRPNTSFCFLDIRSPGLGDTAMYLCATSRDGRETQYFGPGTRLLVL.

V is TRBV4-1 and J is TRBJ2-7; D uncertain. The CDR3 spans 11 residues. Trimming removed 0 bases at V and 6 bases at J, with 3 bases between. Germline CDR1 reads MGHRA; CDR2 reads YSYEKL. The CDR3 sequence: CASSQDTEQYF. CDR3 in DNA: TGCGCCAGCAGCCAAGATACCGAGCAGTACTTC.

The chain joins TRBV15 to TRBJ2-5; no clear D. This CDR3 spans 13 amino acids. V was clipped by 0 bases and J by 2 bases, with 4 bases between them. In germline, CDR1 is LNHNV, CDR2 YYDKDF (reference sequence). The CDR3 DNA reads TGTGCCACCAGCAGAGACATACAAGAGACCCAGTACTTC. Translation: CATSRDIQETQYF. The whole variable domain, filled in from reference TRBV15 and TRBJ2-5, reads DAMVIQNPRYQVTQFGKPVTLSCSQTLNHNVMYWYQQKSSQAPKLLFHYYDKDFNNEADTPDNFQSRRPNTSFCFLDIRSPGLGDTAMYLCATSRDIQETQYFGPGTRLLVL.

The rearrangement links TRBV30 to TRBJ2-7, with D perhaps TRBD2 (5 bases). The length of the CDR3 is 10 residues. V shed 1 base and J shed 10 bases, with 8 bases lying between them. Germline CDR1 reads GTSNPN; CDR2 reads SVGIG (reference sequence). Written as DNA, the CDR3 is TGTGCCTGGAGTGCCGGGGTACAGTACTTC. It codes for CAWSAGVQYF.

The rearrangement uses TRBV30 and TRBJ2-4, with TRBD2 matching over 8 bases. The CDR3 is made up of 15 amino acids. The junction had 6 bases not matched to a gene; V was cut back by 3 bases and J by 2 bases. Germline values: CDR1 GTSNPN, CDR2 SVGIG (reference sequence). The CDR3 bases are TGTGCCTGGAGGAACTTAGCGGGACCCAAAAACATTCAGTACTTC. It specifies CAWRNLAGPKNIQYF.

A few counts support this clone. The CDR3 sequence: CSVLVPGQGHGYTF. The CDR3 coding sequence is TGCAGCGTCTTAGTCCCGGGACAGGGCCATGGCTACACCTTC. The chain couples TRBV29-1 to TRBJ1-2; 9 nucleotides line up with TRBD1. Trimming cost V 6 bases and J 6 bases; bases outside gene matches: 11. The CDR3 has 14 amino acids. Germline values: CDR1 SQVTM, CDR2 ANQGSEA.

The chain links TRBV30 to TRBJ1-3, with 7 bases that match TRBD1. The junction had 2 bases not matched to a gene; V was cut back by 5 bases and J by 1 base. The CDR3 length is 13 residues. CDR1 GTSNPN and CDR2 SVGIG come from the germline V gene (reference sequence). The CDR3 is CAWETGSGNTIYF. In DNA, the CDR3 is TGTGCCTGGGAGACAGGGTCTGGAAACACCATATATTTT.

The chain has TRBV20-1 and TRBJ2-7; D possibly corresponds to TRBD2 (6 bases). CDR3 length equals 11 residues. In germline, CDR1 is DFQATT, CDR2 SNEGSKA (reference sequence). V lost 6 bases and J lost 6, with 12 bases in between. The CDR3, as DNA: TGCAGTGCGGAGGGCATTCTCGAGCAGTACTTC. Its translation: CSAEGILEQYF.

This clone was detected only a few times. Written as DNA, the CDR3 is TGTGCCAGCAGTTTACCGGTTGGCAATCAGCCCCAGCATTTT. Translating it yields CASSLPVGNQPQHF. The J gene is TRBJ1-5, the V gene TRBV28; no clear D gene. The CDR3 covers 14 residues. The V and J ends lost 2 bases and 2 bases respectively, with 7 bases between them. The germline CDR1 and CDR2 sequences are MDHEN and SYDVKM.